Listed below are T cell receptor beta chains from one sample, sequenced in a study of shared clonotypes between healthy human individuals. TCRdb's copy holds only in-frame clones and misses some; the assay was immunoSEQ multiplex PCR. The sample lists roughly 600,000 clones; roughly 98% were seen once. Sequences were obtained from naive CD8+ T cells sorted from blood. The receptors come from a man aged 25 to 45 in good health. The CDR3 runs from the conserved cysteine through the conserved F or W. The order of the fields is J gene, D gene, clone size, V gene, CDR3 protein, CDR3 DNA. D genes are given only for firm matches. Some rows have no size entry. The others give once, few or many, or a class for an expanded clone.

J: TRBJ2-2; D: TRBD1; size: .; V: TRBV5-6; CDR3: CASSWGMIRGQNTGELFF; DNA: TGTGCCAGCAGCTGGGGAATGATAAGGGGGCAGAACACCGGGGAGCTGTTTTTT
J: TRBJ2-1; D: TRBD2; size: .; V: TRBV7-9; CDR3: CASSQLAGTAYNEQFF; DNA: TGTGCCAGCAGCCAACTAGCGGGAACAGCCTACAATGAGCAGTTCTTC
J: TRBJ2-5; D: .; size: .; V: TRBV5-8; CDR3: CASSLGAGGEETQYF; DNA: TGTGCCAGCAGCTTGGGCGCTGGGGGCGAGGAGACCCAGTACTTC
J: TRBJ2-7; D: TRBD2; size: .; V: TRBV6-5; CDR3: CASNPGSGTLREQYF; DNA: TGTGCCAGCAATCCTGGTAGCGGGACCCTACGCGAGCAGTACTTC
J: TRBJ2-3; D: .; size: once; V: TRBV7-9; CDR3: CASSFSTASSAFSTDTQYF; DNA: TGTGCCAGCAGCTTTTCCACCGCTTCTAGCGCCTTTAGCACAGATACGCAGTATTTT
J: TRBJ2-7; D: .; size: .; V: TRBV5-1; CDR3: CASSLVSGAGDAQYF; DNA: TGCGCCAGCAGCTTGGTTTCGGGGGCGGGTGACGCGCAGTACTTC
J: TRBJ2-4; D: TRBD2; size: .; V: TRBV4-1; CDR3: CASSLLEREGIIQYF; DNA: TGCGCCAGCAGCCTCCTGGAGCGGGAGGGTATCATTCAGTACTTC
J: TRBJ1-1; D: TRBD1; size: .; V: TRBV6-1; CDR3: CASSETRQGEAFF; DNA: TGTGCCAGCAGTGAAACCCGACAGGGCGAAGCTTTCTTT
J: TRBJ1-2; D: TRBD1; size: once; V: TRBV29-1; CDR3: CSVEDPRTGVLSYYGYTF; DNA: TGCAGCGTTGAAGATCCCAGGACAGGGGTACTGTCCTACTATGGCTACACCTTC
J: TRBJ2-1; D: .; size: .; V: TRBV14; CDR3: CASSLWEMTNNEQFF; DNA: TGTGCCAGCAGCCTTTGGGAAATGACCAACAATGAGCAGTTCTTC
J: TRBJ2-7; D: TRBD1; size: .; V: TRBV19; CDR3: CATSPGTGTEQYF; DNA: TGTGCCACGAGTCCCGGGACAGGGACCGAGCAGTACTTC
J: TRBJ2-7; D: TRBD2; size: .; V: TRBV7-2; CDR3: CASSLGGGRAGEQYF; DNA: TGTGCCAGCAGCTTAGGCGGCGGGAGGGCCGGGGAGCAGTACTTC
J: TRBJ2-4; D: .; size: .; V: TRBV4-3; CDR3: CASSQDRTRAKNIQYF; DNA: TGCGCCAGCAGCCAAGATAGGACAAGAGCCAAAAACATTCAGTACTTC
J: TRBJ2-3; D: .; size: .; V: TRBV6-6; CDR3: CASHTDTQYF; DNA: TGTGCCAGCCACACAGATACGCAGTATTTT
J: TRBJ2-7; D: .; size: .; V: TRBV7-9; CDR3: CASRGRDYEQYF; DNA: TGTGCCAGCAGGGGCCGCGACTACGAGCAGTACTTC
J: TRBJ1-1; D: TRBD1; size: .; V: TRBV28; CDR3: CAGRTGANTEAFF; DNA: TGTGCCGGGAGGACAGGGGCTAACACTGAAGCTTTCTTT
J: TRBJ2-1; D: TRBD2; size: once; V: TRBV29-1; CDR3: CSVAPSGTYNEQFF; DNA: TGCAGCGTTGCCCCTAGCGGTACCTACAATGAGCAGTTCTTC
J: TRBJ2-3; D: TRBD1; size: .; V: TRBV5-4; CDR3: CASSLENRGFSTDTQYF; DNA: TGTGCCAGCAGCTTGGAAAACAGGGGGTTTAGCACAGATACGCAGTATTTT
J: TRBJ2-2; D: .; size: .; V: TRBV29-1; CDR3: CSVVFGGNTGELFF; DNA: TGCAGCGTTGTTTTTGGAGGAAACACCGGGGAGCTGTTTTTT
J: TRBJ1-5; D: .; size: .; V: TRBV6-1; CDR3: CASRETGQRGNQPQHF; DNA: TGTGCCAGCAGAGAAACCGGGCAGCGGGGCAATCAGCCCCAGCATTTT
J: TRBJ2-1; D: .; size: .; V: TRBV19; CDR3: CASSIPGPRQFF; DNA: TGTGCCAGTAGTATCCCCGGGCCTCGGCAGTTCTTC
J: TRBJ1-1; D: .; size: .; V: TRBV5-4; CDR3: CASSPPMGSNTEAFF; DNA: TGTGCCAGCAGCCCTCCGATGGGCTCGAACACTGAAGCTTTCTTT
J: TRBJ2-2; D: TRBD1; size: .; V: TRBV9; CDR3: CASSPKGPGQVNTGELFF; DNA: TGTGCCAGCAGCCCCAAGGGACCCGGACAGGTCAACACCGGGGAGCTGTTTTTT
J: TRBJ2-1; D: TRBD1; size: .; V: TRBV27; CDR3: CASNLQGATYNEQFF; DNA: TGTGCCAGCAACCTACAGGGGGCTACCTACAATGAGCAGTTCTTC
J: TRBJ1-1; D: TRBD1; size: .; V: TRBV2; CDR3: CATRGTEAFF; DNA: TGTGCCACCAGGGGGACTGAAGCTTTCTTT
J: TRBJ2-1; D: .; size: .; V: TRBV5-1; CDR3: CASSLARVEQFF; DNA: TGCGCCAGCAGCTTGGCCAGAGTGGAGCAGTTCTTC
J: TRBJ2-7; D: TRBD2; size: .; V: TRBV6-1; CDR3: CASSEWTSGNYEQYF; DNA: TGTGCCAGCAGTGAATGGACTAGCGGGAACTACGAGCAGTACTTC
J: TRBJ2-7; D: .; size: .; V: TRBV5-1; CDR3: CASSLPAGSPYEQYF; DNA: TGCGCCAGCAGCTTGCCAGCGGGCTCCCCTTACGAGCAGTACTTC